The entry that follows covers one TCR beta chain sequence. Antigen unknown. The sample comes from a study of radiotherapy plus CTLA-4 blockade in lung cancer. Findings and limits, study-wide: With interferon-beta, early dynamics of blood T cell clones were reported to best predict response.

CDR3 length equals 14 residues. Germline V lookup: CDR1 MNHEY, CDR2 SMNVEV (reference sequence). Trimming removed 8 bases from V and 1 base from J, with 12 bases in between. This table comes from immunoSEQ multiplex PCR, and its TCRdb copy is limited to in-frame clones, with some not included. The table lists about 84,000 clones, roughly 70% of them singletons. The sequence derives from a human donor with non-small cell lung cancer that progressed on radiotherapy plus ipilimumab. The sample was peripheral blood, taken from a patient treated with radiotherapy plus ipilimumab. The V gene is TRBV27, the J gene TRBJ2-1; TRBD2 is a possible D gene (6 bases). CDR3 sequence (DNA): TGTGCCAGCTCCCCGGGGGTTTCCTACAATGAGCAGTTCTTC. This gives the protein CASSPGVSYNEQFF.